Detailed here is one T cell receptor beta chain. The record originates from a study of blood T cell repertoires in COVID-19. TCRdb's table, derived via immunoSEQ multiplex PCR, lists solely in-frame clones and lacks some. This sample has fewer than 400,000 clones, with roughly 89% found just once. Germline V CDR1 and CDR2: SGHDN, FVKESK. This CDR3 contains 17 residues. V was pared by 5 bases and J by 0 bases, with 17 bases between. The sequence was collected from a woman aged 18-29 years who had recovered from COVID-19. The chain links TRBV14 to TRBJ1-3; no reliable D call. Sequencing used PBMCs or T cells enriched from blood (not recorded which). CDR3 protein: CASSGQVPTYSGNTIYF. CDR3 nucleotides: TGTGCCAGCAGCGGTCAAGTACCTACTTACTCTGGAAACACCATATATTTT.